A selection of T cell receptor beta chains follows, all from one sample in a study of blood T cells in healthy people across ages. TCRdb redid the calling of the 5' RACE reads with MiXCR, one entry per CDR3 protein. The repertoire holds 550,000 to 750,000 distinct CDR3 sequences, roughly 20% seen once, with approximately 3.7% in the top ten. Specimen: blood. All receptors come from a man aged 65 to 79 in good health. Each CDR3 is given with its conserved first and last residue. D genes are given only for firm matches. Clone sizes are given selectively: once, few, many, or a class where the clone is expanded.

j_call,clone_size,v_call,d_call,cdr3_nt,cdr3_aa
TRBJ1-2,.,TRBV9,TRBD1,TGTGCCAGCAGCGTGAGGTGGGGAGTGGAAGGGGGCGCTTCGTCTGGCTACACCTTC,CASSVRWGVEGGASSGYTF
TRBJ2-1,.,TRBV2,.,TGTGCCAGCCAACTTGACAGATTTCTATACGATGAGCAGTTCTTC,CASQLDRFLYDEQFF
TRBJ2-1,many,TRBV29-1,TRBD2,TGCAGCGTTTACACTAGCGGGAAGTTTGACAATGAGCAGTTCTTC,CSVYTSGKFDNEQFF
TRBJ2-1,many,TRBV14,TRBD2,TGTGCCAGCAGCCAAGTGACTAGCGGACTAGGGAATGAGCAGTTCTTC,CASSQVTSGLGNEQFF
TRBJ2-1,.,TRBV11-2,TRBD2,TGTGCCAGCAGCAATCCGGGACTAGCGGGAGTAAGTGGCTCCTACAATGAGCAGTTCTTC,CASSNPGLAGVSGSYNEQFF
TRBJ1-1,few,TRBV7-8,TRBD1,TGTGCCAGCAGCTACCGGGTCCTAAGGGGGCTAAACACTGAAGCTTTCTTT,CASSYRVLRGLNTEAFF
TRBJ2-1,.,TRBV7-8,.,TGTGCCAGCAGCTTTCGGACTTACAATGAGCAGTTCTTC,CASSFRTYNEQFF
TRBJ2-5,.,TRBV6-2/TRBV6-3,TRBD2,TGTGCCAGCAGTTCCCGACTAGCGGGACGGCTGGGGGAGACCCAGTACTTC,CASSSRLAGRLGETQYF
TRBJ2-2,.,TRBV12-3/TRBV12-4,.,.,CAAMVASGSLPGELVF
TRBJ2-5,.,TRBV2,.,TGTGCCAGCAGCCAACTGGGCGCGGAAGAGACCCAGTACTTC,CASSQLGAEETQYF
TRBJ2-5,.,TRBV5-1,.,TGCGCCAGCAGCTTCGGGGCGGAAGAGACCCAGTACTTC,CASSFGAEETQYF
TRBJ2-2,.,TRBV28,.,TGTGCCAGCATCACGGACCGTGGAGCGCACACCGGGGAGCTGTTTTTT,CASITDRGAHTGELFF
TRBJ2-1,.,TRBV24-1,TRBD2,TGTGCCACCAGTGATTCTGGCGGGAGGGCCGCCAATGAGCAGTTCTTC,CATSDSGGRAANEQFF
TRBJ2-7,few,TRBV7-2,TRBD1,TGTGCCAGCAGTCAGGTCGGGACAGGCTATACCTACGAGCAGTGCTTC,CASSQVGTGYTYEQCF
TRBJ2-2,.,TRBV20-1,.,TGCAGTGCTAGAGACAGGGGGGGCACCGGGGAGCTGTTTTTT,CSARDRGGTGELFF
TRBJ2-5,few,TRBV10-3,.,TGTGCCATCAGTGAGTCAGTGGGGGTTGAGACCCAGTACTTC,CAISESVGVETQYF
TRBJ2-1,.,TRBV6-2/TRBV6-3,.,TGTGCCAGCAGTTACTTGCCAAGCTCCTACAATGAGCAGTTCTTC,CASSYLPSSYNEQFF
TRBJ1-6,.,TRBV6-1,.,TGTGCCAGCACTAAGACAAGGGGGTCGGCCTATAATTCACCCCTCCACTTT,CASTKTRGSAYNSPLHF
TRBJ2-4,.,TRBV29-1,.,TGCAGCGTTGAGCTTCCCTCTCCGGGGCGATCCAAAAACATTCAGTACTTC,CSVELPSPGRSKNIQYF
TRBJ2-5,.,TRBV4-3,TRBD1,TGCGCCAGCAGCCCCTCCTACAGGGGCCAAGAGACCCAGTACTTC,CASSPSYRGQETQYF
TRBJ2-5,few,TRBV20-1,.,TGCAGTGCTGTGGCTTTGACCCAGTACTTC,CSAVALTQYF
TRBJ2-3,.,TRBV18,.,TGTGCCAGCTCACCGATAACTAGCAGTCGCACAGATACGCAGTATTTT,CASSPITSSRTDTQYF
TRBJ2-7,.,TRBV29-1,TRBD2,TGCAGCGCTGGGACTAGCGCAGACTACGAGCAGTACTTC,CSAGTSADYEQYF
TRBJ1-1,many,TRBV18,.,TGTGCCAGCTCACCCTCCGACAGCCGGGAAGCTTTCTTT,CASSPSDSREAFF
TRBJ2-2,.,TRBV29-1,.,TGCAGCGTTAAGGAGCCGAACACCGGGGAGCTGTTTTTT,CSVKEPNTGELFF
TRBJ2-3,.,TRBV20-1,TRBD1,TGCAGTGCTAGAGATCGACAGGGTCGTGCAGATACGCAGTATTTT,CSARDRQGRADTQYF
TRBJ1-2,few,TRBV12-3/TRBV12-4,.,TGTGCCAGCAGTTTAGGAGGTCGTGGAGTCTATGGCTACACCTTC,CASSLGGRGVYGYTF
TRBJ2-5,.,TRBV9,.,TGTGCCAGCAGCGTAGCCCCCCGAGTTCAAGAGACCCAGTACTTC,CASSVAPRVQETQYF
TRBJ2-5,.,TRBV6-2/TRBV6-3,TRBD2,TGTGCCAGCAGTTACTCCCCTACTAGCGGACACCAAGAGACCCAGTACTTC,CASSYSPTSGHQETQYF
TRBJ1-4,few,TRBV5-1,.,TGCGCCAGCAGCAGAACAGGGTACAATGAAAAACTGTTTTTT,CASSRTGYNEKLFF
TRBJ2-3,.,TRBV7-2,TRBD2,TGTGCCAGCAGCTTAGGGGGCGGGGGAGCGACAGATACGCAGTATTTT,CASSLGGGGATDTQYF
TRBJ2-1,many,TRBV24-1,TRBD1,TGTGCCACCAGTGATACAGGGGGGCGCAATGAGCAGTTCTTC,CATSDTGGRNEQFF
TRBJ2-1,.,TRBV12-3/TRBV12-4,.,TGTGCCAGCAGTAGGGCCAACAATGAGCAGTTCTTC,CASSRANNEQFF
TRBJ1-4,.,TRBV21-1,.,TGTGCCAGCGTGGGATCGACAGGGACTAATGAAAAACTGTTTTTT,CASVGSTGTNEKLFF
TRBJ1-4,few,TRBV15,TRBD1,TGTGCCACCAGCAGAGATGGAGGGACAGGGAATGAAAAACTGTTTTTT,CATSRDGGTGNEKLFF
TRBJ2-2,.,TRBV9,.,TGTGCCAGCAGCGTCTTGACGAACACCGGGGAGCTGTTTTTT,CASSVLTNTGELFF
TRBJ2-6,few,TRBV12-3/TRBV12-4,.,TGTGTCAGCAGATTGGGCTCTGGGGCCAACGTCCTGACTTTC,CVSRLGSGANVLTF
TRBJ2-4,.,TRBV18,.,TGTGCCAGCTCACCTACAGCGGGTACGGCCAAAAACATTCAGTACTTC,CASSPTAGTAKNIQYF
TRBJ2-4,.,TRBV24-1,TRBD1,TGTGCCACCAGTGATGCCAGGGGGCTCGGAGCCAAAAACATTCAGTACTTC,CATSDARGLGAKNIQYF
TRBJ2-3,.,TRBV5-1,TRBD2,TGCGCCAGCAGCCCCGGGGCTAGCGGGCCCCGCACAGATACGCAGTATTTT,CASSPGASGPRTDTQYF
TRBJ2-5,few,TRBV28,TRBD2,TGTGCCAGCAGTCGACTAGCGAAGGAAGAGACCCAGTACTTC,CASSRLAKEETQYF
TRBJ2-2,.,TRBV11-2,.,TGTGCCAGCAGCTTTTATGGCGGGGAGCTGTTTTTT,CASSFYGGELFF
TRBJ1-2,.,TRBV3-1,.,TGTGCCAGCAGCCCTCCCGGCCACAGTATCTATGGCTACACCTTC,CASSPPGHSIYGYTF
TRBJ2-7,few,TRBV7-9,.,TGTGCCAGCAGCGTGACAGCGATAAGAAGTCACGAGCAGTACTTC,CASSVTAIRSHEQYF
TRBJ1-2,.,TRBV7-9,.,TGTGCCACTCCGAGCCCCGACAGGCTAGCTAACTATGGCTACACCTTC,CATPSPDRLANYGYTF
TRBJ2-7,few,TRBV29-1,TRBD1,TGCAGCGTTGAGGGAAACCGGGACAGCTACGAGCAGTACTTC,CSVEGNRDSYEQYF
TRBJ2-3,.,TRBV10-3,TRBD1,TGTGCCATCAGAGACAGGGGGGCTAGCACAGATACGCAGTATTTT,CAIRDRGASTDTQYF
TRBJ1-2,few,TRBV6-2/TRBV6-3,.,TGTGCCAGCCGGCAAGAGGCGTCCTATGGCTACACCTTC,CASRQEASYGYTF
TRBJ2-7,few,TRBV11-1,TRBD2,TGTGCCAGCAGCCCCAGCGGGAGCGAGCAGTACTTC,CASSPSGSEQYF